The clone carrying this T cell receptor beta chain has just a few counts. What it binds is not known. The data are from a study of cytomegalovirus exposure and HLA in healthy donors. Study observations and caveats: In vitro, a few CMV-associated chains proved specific for CMV antigens. A previous analysis found most TCR beta V segments productive roughly 90% or roughly 30% of the time.

The primer mix had 60 Vbeta and 13 Jbeta primers. Some clones are missing from TCRdb's copy, which holds only in-frame ones; the method was immunoSEQ multiplex PCR. In the table there are some 130,000 clones, 80% of which are singletons. Sequencing used PBMCs. This clonotype originated in a man aged 25 to 45 in good health and CMV-seronegative.

The CDR3 is CASSEPGGEKLFF. CDR3 DNA: TGTGCCAGCAGTGAACCGGGAGGGGAAAAACTGTTTTTT. The V gene is TRBV2, the J gene TRBJ1-4; no clear D gene. This CDR3 is 13 amino acids long. V shed 2 bases and J shed 8 bases, with 9 bases lying between them. CDR1 and CDR2 from the germline V gene are SNHLY and FYNNEI.